This passage covers 32 T cell receptor beta chains from one sample sequenced in a study of read filtering for tumor transcriptome and immune sequencing. The library was built from around 0.4 ug RNA with molecular barcoded adaptors for alpha/delta and beta/gamma chains. TCRdb re-called the reads with MiXCR, one entry per CDR3 protein. Of under 50,000 distinct CDR3 sequences listed, around 13% are singletons. The source material was a population of CD138-negative cells sorted from bone marrow. The source of these receptors is a donor older than 35 with multiple myeloma.

This clonotype appeared many times. The rearrangement uses TRBV4-3 and TRBJ2-5; D is uncertain. CDR1 LGHNA and CDR2 YSLEER come from the germline V gene. The CDR3 contains 13 residues. Trimming shortened V by 2 bases and J by 2 bases, and 6 bases separated the two germline ends. CDR3 nucleotide sequence: TGCGCCAGCAGCCAATCAACACAAGAGACCCAGTACTTC. Translating it yields CASSQSTQETQYF.

This clonotype was picked up many times. The J gene is TRBJ2-2, the V gene TRBV28; 8 bases fit TRBD2. V lost 8 bases and J lost 0; bases outside the gene matches: 11. This CDR3 is 17 amino acids long. CDR1 is MDHEN, CDR2 SYDVKM, per germline. The CDR3, as DNA: TGTGCCAGCGGATCTGGCCGCGGGAGGCCGAACACCGGGGAGCTGTTTTTT. As protein: CASGSGRGRPNTGELFF.

The rearrangement links TRBV28 to TRBJ2-3, with D unresolved. V gave up 7 bases and J gave up 2 bases, with 7 bases separating them. Germline V gives CDR1 MDHEN, CDR2 SYDVKM. This CDR3 has 12 amino acids. The chain's CDR3 is CASKGYTDTQYF. The CDR3 coding sequence is TGTGCCAGCAAGGGTTACACAGATACGCAGTATTTT.

This clonotype was observed many times. The chain employs TRBV29-1 and TRBJ2-1; D is unresolved. This CDR3 is built from 14 residues. With 8 bases removed from V and 2 bases from J, the gap between germline ends came to 16 bases. Germline values: CDR1 SQVTM, CDR2 ANQGSEA. The CDR3 spells CSHTRVSPYNEQFF. The DNA of the CDR3 is TGCAGCCATACTCGGGTATCCCCCTACAATGAGCAGTTCTTC.

This clonotype was seen repeatedly, ten times or more. The chain has TRBV15 and TRBJ2-4; no definite D call. V was shortened by 0 bases and J by 3 bases, with 6 bases between the two germline ends. The CDR3 is 14 residues long. Germline V lookup: CDR1 LNHNV, CDR2 YYDKDF (reference sequence). CDR3 nucleotides: TGTGCCACCAGCAGAGATGGTGTCAAAAACATTCAGTACTTC. As protein: CATSRDGVKNIQYF.

This clonotype was found a few times. A much larger clone differs by one base, so this may be a read error. This chain joins TRBV7-9 and TRBJ2-7; the D is unclear. The CDR3 covers 11 residues. The germline gives CDR1 SEHNR, CDR2 FQNEAQ (reference sequence). CDR3 residues: CASGLGLEQYF. As DNA, the CDR3 is TGTGCCAGCGGCTTGGGTCTCGAGCAGTACTTC.

This clonotype has ten or more counts. This sequence joins TRBV5-1 and TRBJ2-7; D unresolved. This CDR3 has 14 residues. Trimming took off 1 base at V and 7 bases at J, with 15 bases between the two ends. The germline gives CDR1 SGHRS, CDR2 YFSETQ. The chain's CDR3 is CASSLSQELGEQYF. The CDR3 DNA is TGCGCCAGCAGCTTGAGCCAGGAGCTGGGTGAGCAGTACTTC.

This clonotype was observed at least ten times. This sequence joins TRBV12-3 or TRBV12-4 and TRBJ2-3; D possibly corresponds to TRBD1 (6 bases). The CDR3 is made up of 14 amino acids. Trimming took off 6 bases at V and 4 bases at J, with 14 bases between the two ends. The CDR3 DNA reads TGTGCCAGCAGCCGTAACAGGGATGCAGATACGCAGTATTTT. Translation gives CASSRNRDADTQYF.

The V gene is TRBV10-3, the J gene TRBJ2-5; D perhaps matches TRBD2 (5 bases). This CDR3 contains 15 residues. Germline assignment: CDR1 ENHRY and CDR2 SYGVKD. Trimming stripped 3 bases from V and 1 base from J, with 12 bases between. CDR3 bases: TGTGCCATCAGTGAAGGACGGAGGACCCAAGAGACCCAGTACTTC. Its protein product is CAISEGRRTQETQYF.

This clonotype was observed a few times. Possible read error: a much larger clone is one base away. This chain links TRBV3-1 with TRBJ1-5, with TRBD1 matching 7 bases. Germline loops: CDR1 LGHDT, CDR2 YNNKEL (reference sequence). The CDR3 totals 14 residues. CDR3 residues: CVSSHRGGLKPQHF. The CDR3 DNA sequence: TGTGTCAGCAGCCATAGAGGGGGCCTTAAGCCCCAGCATTTT.

This clonotype occurred a few times. This chain joins TRBV7-8 and TRBJ2-3; 8 nucleotides align to TRBD2. Unmatched junction bases numbered 4, after V lost 1 base and J lost 4 bases. CDR1 SGHVS and CDR2 FQNEAQ come from the germline V gene. The CDR3 sequence is 15 residues long. CDR3 nucleotide sequence: TGTGCCAGCAGCTTAGGTGGGACTAGGGCAGATACGCAGTATTTT. Translation: CASSLGGTRADTQYF.

There are a few counts of this clonotype. A much larger clone differs from this one at a single base, so this may be a read error. The CDR3: CGSSVKGITGELFF. The CDR3 nucleotides read TGTGGCAGCAGCGTAAAGGGGATCACCGGGGAGCTGTTTTTT. The J gene is TRBJ2-2, the V gene TRBV9; a possible D gene is TRBD1 (5 bases). This CDR3 is 14 amino acids long. Germline CDR1 SGDLS, CDR2 YYNGEE.

The chain employs TRBV4-3 and TRBJ2-5; 8 bases agree with TRBD2. The V gene's germline CDR1 is LGHNA and CDR2 YSLEER. Trimming cost V 3 bases and J 4 bases; bases outside gene matches: 4. This CDR3 spans 14 amino acids. The CDR3, as DNA: TGCGCCAGCAGCCATTTAGCGGGACTAGAGACCCAGTACTTC. It yields the protein CASSHLAGLETQYF.

This clonotype was seen repeatedly, ten times or more. V is TRBV5-1 and J is TRBJ1-1; D possibly corresponds to TRBD1 (5 bases). The ends were cut back, 4 bases at V and 7 bases at J, with 11 bases in the middle. Looked up from germline, CDR1 is SGHRS and CDR2 is YFSETQ. The CDR3 length is 12 residues. The CDR3 loop is CASSPRDGEAFF. CDR3 bases: TGCGCCAGCAGCCCCCGGGACGGTGAAGCTTTCTTT. Supplemented by reference TRBV5-1 and TRBJ1-1, the full variable domain reads KAGVTQTPRYLIKTRGQQVTLSCSPISGHRSVSWYQQTPGQGLQFLFEYFSETQRNKGNFPGRFSGRQFSNSRSEMNVSTLELGDSALYLCASSPRDGEAFFGQGTRLTVV.

This clonotype was recorded a few times. The chain couples TRBV10-3 to TRBJ2-3; 11 bases fit TRBD2. The length of the CDR3 is 17 residues. V lost 8 bases, J lost 0 bases, and 10 bases stayed unmatched. Germline V gene data show CDR1 as ENHRY and CDR2 as SYGVKD. CDR3: CAIARPWTSGSTDTQYF. Here the CDR3 DNA reads TGTGCCATCGCCCGACCTTGGACTAGCGGGAGCACAGATACGCAGTATTTT.

The chain joins TRBV6-2 or TRBV6-3 to TRBJ1-4; the D is unclear. From germline, CDR1 is MNHEY and CDR2 SVGEGT. Trimming stripped 8 bases from V and 8 bases from J, with 15 bases between. CDR3 length equals 13 residues. In DNA, the CDR3 is TGTGCCAGCCATAATACTGAGGAGGAAAAACTGTTTTTT. Protein: CASHNTEEEKLFF.

This clonotype appeared many times. V usage is TRBV5-1 and J usage is TRBJ2-7; 8 bases map to TRBD2. After removal of 4 bases from V and 3 bases from J, the junction contained 9 bases not matched to a gene. The CDR3 contains 15 residues. Germline assignment: CDR1 SGHRS and CDR2 YFSETQ. CDR3 amino acids: CASSPAGAGVYEQYF. CDR3 coding DNA: TGCGCCAGCAGCCCCGCCGGAGCGGGAGTCTACGAGCAGTACTTC.

This clonotype showed up just a few times. The CDR3 does not end in the conserved phenylalanine or tryptophan, so this is likely a read error. The V and J genes are TRBV5-1 and TRBJ2-1; D call uncertain. In germline, CDR1 is SGHRS, CDR2 YFSETQ. The CDR3 is 14 amino acids. V was shortened by 4 bases and J by 7 bases, with 15 bases between the two germline ends. CDR3 residues: CASSPGPEDNEQFS. In DNA, the CDR3 is TGCGCCAGCAGCCCGGGCCCTGAAGATAATGAGCAGTTCTCC.

At least ten counts were recorded for this clonotype. The rearrangement links TRBV7-9 to TRBJ2-2; the D gene is possibly TRBD1 (6 bases). CDR1 and CDR2 (germline): SEHNR, FQNEAQ (reference sequence). Deletions cut 5 bases from V and 3 bases from J, with 13 bases between. There are 15 residues in the CDR3. Written as DNA, the CDR3 is TGTGCCAGCAGCCAACAGGGTTGGGACACCGGGGAGCTGTTTTTT. This translates into CASSQQGWDTGELFF.

This clonotype was counted at least ten times. CDR3 amino acids: CSVKERNQETQYF. The CDR3 region has the DNA TGCAGCGTTAAGGAAAGGAACCAAGAGACCCAGTACTTC. The J gene is TRBJ2-5, the V gene TRBV29-1, with no clear D. The CDR3 has 13 amino acids. V lost 5 bases, J lost 0 bases, and 10 bases lay in between. Germline-derived CDR1 and CDR2 are SQVTM and ANQGSEA.

On this clonotype itself: Since a much larger clone is just one base distant, this may be a read error. The conserved phenylalanine or tryptophan normally closing the CDR3 is absent here, so this likely arose from a read error. V gene TRBV12-3 or TRBV12-4 combines with J gene TRBJ1-5, with no clear D. The CDR3 loop spans 14 amino acids. Between the trimmed V and J ends, which lost 5 bases and 3 bases, there was a span of 11 bases. In DNA form, the CDR3 reads TGTGCCAGCAGTAAGACGGTCGTCAATCAGCCCCAGCATTTA. This encodes CASSKTVVNQPQHL.

This clonotype was counted ten times or more. The V gene is TRBV28, the J gene TRBJ1-1; D possibly corresponds to TRBD1 (6 bases). V lost 5 bases and J 1 base, leaving 14 bases between the germline ends. The germline V gene has CDR1 MDHEN and CDR2 SYDVKM. CDR3 length equals 15 residues. CDR3 nucleotide sequence: TGTGCCAGCAGTATAGGGGGACATCCGAACACTGAAGCTTTCTTT. Translated, it gives CASSIGGHPNTEAFF.

This clonotype was detected ten times or more. The genes are TRBV20-1 and TRBJ2-5, with a possible D match to TRBD1 (5 bases). Germline CDR1 and CDR2: DFQATT and SNEGSKA (reference sequence). V shed 0 bases and J shed 7 bases, with 15 bases lying between them. CDR3 size: 14 residues. In nucleotides, the CDR3 is TGCAGTGCTAGAGAGGAGAAAGGGGCCCCGACCCAGTACTTC. This encodes CSAREEKGAPTQYF.

Many counts were recorded for this clonotype. CDR3 DNA sequence: TGTGCCAGCAGGCGCGGGAGTCGCTACAATGAGCAGTTCTTC. It encodes CASRRGSRYNEQFF. The J gene is TRBJ2-1, the V gene TRBV12-3 or TRBV12-4; TRBD2 matches at 7 bases. This CDR3 has 14 amino acids. Germline trimming cut 6 bases from V and 3 bases from J; bases unmatched to any gene: 5.

As to this clonotype: A far larger clone is one base from this, pointing to a likely read error. As the CDR3 is not closed by the conserved phenylalanine or tryptophan, this likely results from a read error. The chain has TRBV13 and TRBJ2-5; 10 bases are shared with TRBD2. V gave up 6 bases and J gave up 2 bases; unmatched junction bases: 9. The V gene's germline CDR1 is PRHDT and CDR2 FYEKMQ (reference sequence). The CDR3 is 16 residues long. The DNA for the CDR3 is TGTGCCAGCAGTGGGCTAGCGGGAGTCGGGCAAGAGACCCAGTACTCC. Translating gives CASSGLAGVGQETQYS.

There are many counts of this clonotype. This rearrangement joins TRBV2 to TRBJ2-1; possibly TRBD2 for D (5 bases). Germline CDR1 reads SNHLY; CDR2 reads FYNNEI. Trimming left V 6 bases short and J 1 base short, with 19 bases between. The length of the CDR3 is 17 residues. CDR3 amino acids: CASSPLGPGGSYNEQFF. The CDR3 region has the DNA TGTGCCAGCAGCCCCCTGGGTCCCGGCGGGTCCTACAATGAGCAGTTCTTC.

This clonotype was counted many times. This rearrangement joins TRBV20-1 to TRBJ2-1; 7 bases match TRBD2. The CDR3 contains 12 residues. The V gene's germline CDR1 is DFQATT and CDR2 SNEGSKA (reference sequence). CDR3 loop: CSIKRGRNEQFF. CDR3 DNA: TGCAGCATAAAGCGGGGAAGGAATGAGCAGTTCTTC.

This clonotype was found many times. CDR3 nucleotide sequence: TGCAGCGTTGAACGAAACGCAGGTAACACTGAAGCTTTCTTT. Residues: CSVERNAGNTEAFF. The V and J genes are TRBV29-1 and TRBJ1-1; D call uncertain. Germline-derived CDR1 and CDR2 are SQVTM and ANQGSEA. V was cut by 2 bases and J by 2 bases, with 12 bases left in between. The CDR3 spans 14 residues.

The sample holds many counts of this clonotype. In DNA form, the CDR3 reads TGTGCCAGCAGCTTGTTGGACAGGGGGCAATATGAGCAGTTCTTC. Translating it yields CASSLLDRGQYEQFF. V is TRBV7-9 and J is TRBJ2-1, with 11 bases matching TRBD1. Germline CDR1 SEHNR, CDR2 FQNEAQ (reference sequence). This CDR3 spans 15 amino acids. J lost 8 bases, V lost 3 bases, and 6 bases had no gene match.

This chain links TRBV19 with TRBJ2-1, with D unclear. Germline V CDR1 and CDR2: LNHDA, SQIVND (reference sequence). The CDR3 is 15 residues long. V was cut by 5 bases and J by 0 bases, with 11 bases left in between. CDR3 DNA: TGTGCCAGTAGTCGAGCGATCAGCTCCTACAATGAGCAGTTCTTC. It yields the protein CASSRAISSYNEQFF.

There are a few counts of this clonotype. This sequence may be a read error, since a much larger clone differs from it by one base. V is TRBV7-3 and J is TRBJ2-2; 8 bases agree with TRBD1. Unmatched junction bases numbered 4, after V lost 3 bases and J lost 4 bases. The germline gives CDR1 SGHTA, CDR2 FQGTGA. The CDR3 sequence is 15 residues long. CDR3 DNA sequence: TGTGCCAGCAGCTTGGGACAGGTGAGCACCGGGGAGCTGTTTTTT. It is translated as CASSLGQVSTGELFF. The whole variable domain, filled in from reference TRBV7-3 and TRBJ2-2, reads GAGVSQTPSNKVTEKGKYVELRCDPISGHTALYWYRQSLGQGPEFLIYFQGTGAADDSGLPNDRFFAVRPEGSVSTLKIQRTERGDSAVYLCASSLGQVSTGELFFGEGSRLTVL.

The sample holds a few counts of this clonotype. The CDR3 sequence: CASSPGRGRGYEQYF. The CDR3 nucleotides read TGTGCCAGCAGCCCAGGCAGGGGAAGGGGCTACGAGCAGTACTTC. This chain joins TRBV7-2 and TRBJ2-7, with D perhaps matching TRBD1 (6 bases). With 5 bases removed from V and 3 bases from J, the gap between germline ends came to 17 bases. The CDR3 is made up of 15 amino acids. Germline V gene data show CDR1 as SGHTA and CDR2 as FQGNSA.